This T cell receptor beta chain was profiled in a study of T-cell reconstitution after alpha-beta-depleted transplantation in children. V gave up 7 bases and J gave up 5 bases, with 14 bases separating them. The CDR3 is made up of 13 amino acids. Preparation of the TCRbeta library involved a method that used unique molecular identifiers. TCRdb reprocessed the PCR reads via MiXCR and lists one record per CDR3 protein. Among about 440,000 distinct CDR3 sequences listed, approximately 41% were seen once. J is TRBJ2-5 and V is TRBV12-3 or TRBV12-4; D gene ambiguous. This specimen was PBMCs, taken before TCRalphabeta/CD19-depleted stem cell transplant. This TCR was recovered from a girl aged 2-9 years with aplastic anemia, due to receive a stem cell transplant. CDR3 in amino acids: CASTDLGLETQYF. The CDR3 bases are TGTGCCAGCACAGACCTGGGGTTGGAGACCCAGTACTTC.